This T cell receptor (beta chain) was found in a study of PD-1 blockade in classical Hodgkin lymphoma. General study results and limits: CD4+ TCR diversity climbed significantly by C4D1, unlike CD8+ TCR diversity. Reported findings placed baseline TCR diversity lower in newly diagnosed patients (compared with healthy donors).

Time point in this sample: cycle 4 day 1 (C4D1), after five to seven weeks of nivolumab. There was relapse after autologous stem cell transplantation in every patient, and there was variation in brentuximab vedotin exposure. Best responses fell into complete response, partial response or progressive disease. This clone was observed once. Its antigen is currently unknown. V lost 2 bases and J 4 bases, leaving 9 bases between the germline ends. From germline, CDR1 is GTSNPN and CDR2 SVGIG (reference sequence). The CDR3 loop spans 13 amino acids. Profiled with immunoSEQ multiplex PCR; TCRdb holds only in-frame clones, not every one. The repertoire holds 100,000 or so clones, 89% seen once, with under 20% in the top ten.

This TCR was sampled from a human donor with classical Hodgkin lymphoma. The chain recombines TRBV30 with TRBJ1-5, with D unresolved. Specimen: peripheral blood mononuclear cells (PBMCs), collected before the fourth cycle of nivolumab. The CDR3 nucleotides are TGTGCCTGGAGTATGATGAAGAATCAGCCCCAGCATTTT. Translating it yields CAWSMMKNQPQHF.